The TCR beta chain under discussion was sequenced for a study of control samples from healthy donors and cancer patients. Generated by immunoSEQ multiplex PCR, the TCRdb table keeps only in-frame clones and is missing some. The repertoire holds over 100,000 clones, with 70% to 90% as singletons. Germline V gene lookup returns CDR1 LGHNA and CDR2 YNFKEQ. Trimming pared 3 bases from V and 5 bases from J, leaving 5 bases between. CDR3 length: 12 amino acids. The sequence was obtained from a man aged 40-49 years in good health. The sequencing sample was made of blood. V usage is TRBV4-2 and J usage is TRBJ2-1; D gene uncertain. The CDR3 spells CASSHLNNEQFF. The CDR3 nucleotides are TGTGCCAGCAGCCACCTTAACAATGAGCAGTTCTTC.